Detailed here is one T cell receptor (beta chain). Some clones are missing from TCRdb's copy, which holds only in-frame ones; the method was immunoSEQ multiplex PCR. The sample has roughly 250,000 clones; more than 75% are singletons. The sample originates from a study of cytomegalovirus exposure and HLA in healthy donors. The CDR3 is 13 residues long. Per germline, CDR1 MNHEY and CDR2 SMNVEV (reference sequence). V lost 0 bases, J lost 3 bases, and 6 bases lay in between. The sequencing sample was made of PBMCs. This chain joins TRBV27 and TRBJ2-7; D is undetermined. The source is a woman aged 25 to 39 in good health and CMV-seropositive. The CDR3 sequence: CASSLSPLYEQYF. The CDR3 coding sequence is TGTGCCAGCAGTTTATCTCCCCTCTACGAGCAGTACTTC.